This TCR beta chain was identified during a study of OX40 agonist ivuxolimab in advanced cancers. Study-wide context: The study reported partial responses in three patients: one hepatocellular carcinoma, two cutaneous melanoma.

In its sample, this clone was seen once. This table comes from immunoSEQ multiplex PCR, and its TCRdb copy is limited to in-frame clones, with some not included. The sample contains 9,500 to 14,000 clones, approximately 80% of which appear only once. Trimming removed 2 bases from V and 2 bases from J, with 7 bases in between. Germline V gene data show CDR1 as MNHNY and CDR2 as SVGAGI (reference sequence). The CDR3 is 15 residues long. The gene calls are TRBV6-6 and TRBJ2-6; D gene ambiguous. Here the sequenced sample was CD4+ or CD8+ T cells sorted from blood, taken in a trial of the OX40 agonist ivuxolimab. This receptor was taken from an adult with an advanced solid tumor such as melanoma, head and neck, liver or kidney cancer. The CDR3 region is CASSYDATGANVLTF. The CDR3, as DNA: TGTGCCAGCAGTTACGACGCTACTGGGGCCAACGTCCTGACTTTC.